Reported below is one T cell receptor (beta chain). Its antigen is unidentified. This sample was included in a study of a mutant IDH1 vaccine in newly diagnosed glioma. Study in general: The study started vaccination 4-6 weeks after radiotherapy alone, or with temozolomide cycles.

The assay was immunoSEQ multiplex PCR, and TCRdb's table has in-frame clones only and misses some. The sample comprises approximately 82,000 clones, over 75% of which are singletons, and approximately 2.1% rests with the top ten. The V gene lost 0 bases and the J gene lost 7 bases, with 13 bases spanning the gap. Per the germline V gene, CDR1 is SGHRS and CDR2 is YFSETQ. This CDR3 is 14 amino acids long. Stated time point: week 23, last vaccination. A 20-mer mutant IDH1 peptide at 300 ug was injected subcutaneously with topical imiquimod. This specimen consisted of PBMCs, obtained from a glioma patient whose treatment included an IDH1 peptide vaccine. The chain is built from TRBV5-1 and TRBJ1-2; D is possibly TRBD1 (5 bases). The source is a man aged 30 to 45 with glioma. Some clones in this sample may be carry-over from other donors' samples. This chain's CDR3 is CASSLGGEFGGYTF. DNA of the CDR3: TGCGCCAGCAGCTTGGGAGGGGAATTTGGTGGCTACACCTTC.